Listed below are T cell receptor beta chains from one sample, sequenced in a study of cytomegalovirus exposure and HLA in healthy donors. The data were produced by immunoSEQ multiplex PCR, yet TCRdb's version contains in-frame clones alone and is incomplete. Of 160,000 or so clones in the sample, about 80% were seen once. Sequenced: PBMCs. The origin of the receptors is a young man in good health and CMV-seronegative. Each CDR3 is given with its conserved first and last residue. D genes are given only for firm matches. Clone size appears in some rows only: once, few, many, or a class for an expanded clone.

J gene: TRBJ2-7
clone size: .
D gene: .
V gene: TRBV6-6
CDR3 DNA: TGTGCCAGCAGTTTGGGACACTACGAGCAGTACTTC
CDR3 protein: CASSLGHYEQYF

J gene: TRBJ2-5
clone size: few
D gene: TRBD1
V gene: TRBV7-2
CDR3 DNA: TGTGCCAGCAGCCGGGACAGGCAAGAGACCCAGTACTTC
CDR3 protein: CASSRDRQETQYF

J gene: TRBJ1-1
clone size: .
D gene: .
V gene: TRBV6-4
CDR3 DNA: TGTGCCAGCGGTCTTACAGAAAACACTGAAGCTTTCTTT
CDR3 protein: CASGLTENTEAFF

J gene: TRBJ2-7
clone size: .
D gene: TRBD1
V gene: TRBV27
CDR3 DNA: TGTGCCAGCAGTTCCGGGACAGGGGGAATTGGAGCCTACGAGCAGTACTTC
CDR3 protein: CASSSGTGGIGAYEQYF

J gene: TRBJ2-7
clone size: .
D gene: TRBD1
V gene: TRBV27
CDR3 DNA: TGTGCCAGCACGGTGAGGGGGCCCTACGAGCAGTACTTC
CDR3 protein: CASTVRGPYEQYF

J gene: TRBJ2-7
clone size: .
D gene: TRBD2
V gene: TRBV7-2
CDR3 DNA: TGTGCCAGCAGCTATCGACTAGCGGGACTCGAGCAGTACTTC
CDR3 protein: CASSYRLAGLEQYF

J gene: TRBJ2-1
clone size: .
D gene: TRBD2
V gene: TRBV27
CDR3 DNA: TGTGCCAGCAGTTTATACGGGACTAGCGAGGGGAATGAGCAGTTCTTC
CDR3 protein: CASSLYGTSEGNEQFF

J gene: TRBJ2-7
clone size: once
D gene: .
V gene: TRBV2
CDR3 DNA: TGTGCCAGCAGTGAGTGGTCGGGCAGGGACAACGAGCAGTACTTC
CDR3 protein: CASSEWSGRDNEQYF

J gene: TRBJ1-5
clone size: .
D gene: .
V gene: TRBV28
CDR3 DNA: TGTGCCAGCAGTTTAGTGGACAGTCGAGGGCGAAATCAGCCCCAGCATTTT
CDR3 protein: CASSLVDSRGRNQPQHF

J gene: TRBJ1-1
clone size: .
D gene: .
V gene: TRBV7-3
CDR3 DNA: TGTGCCAGCAGCTCCACGAGGGTCACTGAAGCTTTCTTT
CDR3 protein: CASSSTRVTEAFF

J gene: TRBJ2-3
clone size: few
D gene: .
V gene: TRBV7-9
CDR3 DNA: TGTGCCAGCAGCGGTAGTGGCAGGGAGGCAGATACGCAGTATTTT
CDR3 protein: CASSGSGREADTQYF

J gene: TRBJ2-3
clone size: .
D gene: .
V gene: TRBV10-1
CDR3 DNA: TGCGCCAGCAGTGAGGCAGGCACAGATACGCAGTATTTT
CDR3 protein: CASSEAGTDTQYF

J gene: TRBJ2-3
clone size: .
D gene: .
V gene: TRBV9
CDR3 DNA: TGTGCCAGCAGCGGGGGGACTTACAGCACAGATACGCAGTATTTT
CDR3 protein: CASSGGTYSTDTQYF

J gene: TRBJ1-2
clone size: .
D gene: .
V gene: TRBV19
CDR3 DNA: TGTGCCAGTAGACATGAGGGCTATGGCTACACCTTC
CDR3 protein: CASRHEGYGYTF

J gene: TRBJ2-1
clone size: .
D gene: TRBD2
V gene: TRBV6-5
CDR3 DNA: TGTGCCAGCAGCCGCGGGACTAGCGGGAGGTACGAGCAGTTCTTC
CDR3 protein: CASSRGTSGRYEQFF

J gene: TRBJ2-2
clone size: .
D gene: .
V gene: TRBV6-6
CDR3 DNA: TGTGCCAGCAGGGAGCAGGGCAACACCGGGGAGCTGTTTTTT
CDR3 protein: CASREQGNTGELFF